A single sample gave rise to the 24 T cell receptor beta chains below, sequenced in a study of spatial heterogeneity in lung cancer. Study-wide findings and caveats: Tumors with more nonsynonymous mutations had more expanded intratumoral alpha and beta TCRs.

In TCRdb, the 5' RACE reads were re-called with MiXCR into one record per CDR3 protein. The data hold about 5,700 distinct CDR3 sequences, with 10% to 15% observed a single time. Described time point: sample taken at primary tumor resection. Their cognate antigens are unknown. The sequencing used lung tumor tissue, collected at surgery. The receptors here all came from a female donor with early-stage non-small cell lung cancer.

This clonotype has at least ten counts. This chain uses TRBV6-1 with TRBJ2-7, with D tentatively TRBD1 (6 bases). Per the germline V gene, CDR1 is MNHNS and CDR2 is SASEGT. Trimming removed 5 bases from V and 0 bases from J, with 11 bases in between. CDR3 size: 14 residues. CDR3 in DNA: TGTGCCAGCAGTCCCTGGACAGACTCCTACGAGCAGTACTTC. Protein product: CASSPWTDSYEQYF.

Judged by abundance, this clonotype is medium-sized. CDR3 DNA: TGCAGCGTTGATCGGTCGGGAGGCTTCGTCAATGAGCAGTTCTTC. Protein sequence: CSVDRSGGFVNEQFF. The V gene is TRBV29-1, the J gene TRBJ2-1; 7 nucleotides match TRBD2. This CDR3 has 15 amino acids. Germline-derived CDR1 and CDR2 are SQVTM and ANQGSEA. Germline trimming cut 3 bases from V and 6 bases from J; bases unmatched to any gene: 11.

In its sample, this clonotype ranks as medium-sized. This chain connects TRBV20-1 to TRBJ2-7, with TRBD2 identical over 10 bases. V gave up 4 bases and J gave up 5 bases; unmatched junction bases: 5. CDR3 length: 13 residues. Germline CDR1 and CDR2: DFQATT and SNEGSKA (reference sequence). The CDR3 sequence is CSAKREGHHEQYF. The CDR3 coding sequence is TGCAGTGCTAAGCGGGAGGGCCACCACGAGCAGTACTTC.

This clonotype is medium-sized in the sample. This rearrangement joins TRBV29-1 to TRBJ1-1; 8 bases match TRBD1. The length of the CDR3 is 15 residues. The V gene's germline CDR1 is SQVTM and CDR2 ANQGSEA. V trimming: 3 bases; J trimming: 5 bases; junction bases outside the gene matches: 11. The CDR3 here is CSVDSTQGANTEAFF. The CDR3 DNA sequence: TGCAGCGTTGACAGCACCCAGGGGGCGAATACTGAAGCTTTCTTT.

By its share, this clonotype is medium-sized (0.01 to 0.1%). The V gene is TRBV30, the J gene TRBJ2-5, with D possibly matching TRBD2 (7 bases). V lost 5 bases and J 4 bases, leaving 14 bases between the germline ends. Germline CDR1 reads GTSNPN; CDR2 reads SVGIG (reference sequence). The CDR3 contains 13 residues. The CDR3 DNA sequence: TGTGCCTGGGGGGTAGGGGGGGCAGAGACCCAGTACTTC. Residues: CAWGVGGAETQYF.

This clonotype rates as medium-sized. The V gene is TRBV12-3 or TRBV12-4, the J gene TRBJ2-2, with 9 bases that match TRBD1. This CDR3 is built from 13 residues. The J segment lost 6 bases and the V segment lost 4 bases, leaving 0 bases of the junction unmatched. The CDR3 reads CASSWTGAGELFF. The CDR3 nucleotides are TGTGCCAGCAGTTGGACAGGGGCCGGGGAGCTGTTTTTT.

This clonotype showed up many times. A single base separates this from a much larger clone, so it may be a read error. This chain joins TRBV3-1 and TRBJ2-2, with 8 nucleotides matching TRBD2. The CDR3 sequence is 15 residues long. CDR1 is LGHDT, CDR2 YNNKEL, per germline (reference sequence). This chain's CDR3 is CVSSQWASGTGELFF. CDR3 sequence (DNA): TGTGTCAGCAGCCAATGGGCTAGCGGGACCGGGGAGCTGTTTTTT.

This clonotype has at least ten counts. The chain joins TRBV28 to TRBJ1-3; D remains ambiguous. Germline-derived CDR1 and CDR2 are MDHEN and SYDVKM. The ends were cut back, 3 bases at V and 4 bases at J, with 10 bases in the middle. CDR3 size: 14 residues. This CDR3 reads CASSFAAGGNTIYF. Here the CDR3 DNA reads TGTGCCAGCAGTTTTGCGGCGGGGGGAAACACCATATATTTT.

This clonotype was found many times. The gene calls are TRBV5-1 and TRBJ2-1, with D perhaps matching TRBD2 (5 bases). The CDR3 extends over 14 amino acids. V lost 4 bases and J lost 2, with 10 bases in between. Germline V gene data show CDR1 as SGHRS and CDR2 as YFSETQ. The CDR3: CASSAAETYNEQFF. The CDR3 coding sequence is TGCGCCAGCAGCGCAGCGGAGACCTACAATGAGCAGTTCTTC.

By frequency in the sample, this clonotype is medium-sized (0.01 to 0.1%). V usage is TRBV9 and J usage is TRBJ2-1; 7 bases agree with TRBD1. The V gene end was trimmed by 4 bases and the J gene end by 4 bases; junction bases not matched to a gene: 5. CDR1 SGDLS and CDR2 YYNGEE come from the germline V gene. This CDR3 contains 14 residues. The CDR3 sequence: CASSPGQKYNEQFF. The CDR3 bases are TGTGCCAGCAGCCCGGGACAGAAATACAATGAGCAGTTCTTC.

This clonotype qualifies as medium-sized. V and J are TRBV10-3 and TRBJ2-3; D remains ambiguous. With 4 bases removed from V and 0 bases from J, the gap between germline ends came to 11 bases. The CDR3 is 15 amino acids. Germline V gene sequence: CDR1 ENHRY, CDR2 SYGVKD. CDR3 in DNA: TGTGCCATCAGTGGGAGAAGCAGTAGCACAGATACGCAGTATTTT. Translating gives CAISGRSSSTDTQYF.

Relative to its sample, this clonotype is medium-sized. The chain carries TRBV12-3 or TRBV12-4 and TRBJ1-1; D not certain. Trimming took 2 bases from V and 2 from J, leaving 6 bases between them. This CDR3 region has 13 residues. The CDR3, as DNA: TGTGCCAGCAGTTTACAGGAAAACACTGAAGCTTTCTTT. Translated, it gives CASSLQENTEAFF.

This chain uses TRBV11-2 with TRBJ2-5; possibly TRBD2 for D (5 bases). The CDR3 is made up of 15 amino acids. The germline V gene has CDR1 SGHAT and CDR2 FQNNGV. Trimming stripped 5 bases from V and 1 base from J, with 14 bases between. The CDR3 region is CASSPREAFQETQYF. CDR3 bases: TGTGCCAGCAGCCCCCGGGAAGCGTTCCAAGAGACCCAGTACTTC.

This clonotype was seen a few times. The chain employs TRBV4-2 and TRBJ1-2; the D gene is possibly TRBD1 (6 bases). Trimming cost V 4 bases and J 3 bases, with 21 bases left between them. Germline V lookup: CDR1 LGHNA, CDR2 YNFKEQ. The CDR3 has 17 residues. CDR3 loop: CASSPPYRTAGDYGYTF. The DNA of the CDR3 is TGTGCCAGCAGCCCGCCCTATCGGACAGCAGGGGACTATGGCTACACCTTC.

In its sample, this clonotype was seen many times. The chain joins TRBV5-1 to TRBJ2-1; D ambiguous. The ends were cut back, 0 bases at V and 5 bases at J, with 12 bases in the middle. The germline V gene has CDR1 SGHRS and CDR2 YFSETQ. This CDR3 has 15 amino acids. Here the CDR3 DNA reads TGCGCCAGCAGCTTGGGGCAGACTGGAAACAATGAGCAGTTCTTC. Translated: CASSLGQTGNNEQFF.

This clonotype rates as medium-sized (0.01 to 0.1%). The V gene is TRBV2, the J gene TRBJ2-1; 12 positions agree with TRBD2. The CDR3 is 15 amino acids. From germline, CDR1 is SNHLY and CDR2 FYNNEI. The V segment lost 6 bases and the J segment 8 bases; nucleotides outside the gene matches: 8. CDR3 in DNA: TGTGCCAGCAGCCCGGGACTAGCGGGTGGCCATGAGCAGTTCTTC. Translating gives CASSPGLAGGHEQFF.

The chain links TRBV29-1 to TRBJ1-4; no firm D call. V lost 4 bases to trimming and J lost 8 bases, with 11 bases between them. Germline assignment: CDR1 SQVTM and CDR2 ANQGSEA. CDR3 length equals 12 residues. The CDR3 bases are TGCAGCGTTGGACCGGGCGGGGAAAAACTGTTTTTT. It translates to CSVGPGGEKLFF. The full variable domain, rest sourced from reference TRBV29-1 and TRBJ1-4, is SAVISQKPSRDICQRGTSLTIQCQVDSQVTMMFWYRQQPGQSLTLIATANQGSEATYESGFVIDKFPISRPNLTFSTLTVSNMSPEDSSIYLCSVGPGGEKLFFGSGTQLSVL.

This clonotype counts as medium-sized. The CDR3 coding sequence is TGTGCCAGCAGCCCACTAGCGGGGTCCTCCTACGAGCAGTACGTC. Translating gives CASSPLAGSSYEQYV. V and J are TRBV7-8 and TRBJ2-7; TRBD2 aligns across 10 bases. The junction had 4 bases not matched to a gene; V was cut back by 5 bases and J by 0 bases. Per the germline V gene, CDR1 is SGHVS and CDR2 is FQNEAQ. The CDR3 extends over 15 amino acids.

This clonotype turned up a few times. The gene calls are TRBV5-1 and TRBJ2-5; the D gene is possibly TRBD2 (6 bases). This CDR3 is 13 amino acids long. Trimming left V 4 bases short and J 10 bases short, with 17 bases between. Per the germline V gene, CDR1 is SGHRS and CDR2 is YFSETQ. Here the CDR3 reads CASSPGLGEVQYF. CDR3 nucleotide sequence: TGCGCCAGCAGCCCGGGACTCGGGGAGGTCCAGTACTTC. Full variable domain (rest looked up from reference TRBV5-1 and TRBJ2-5): KAGVTQTPRYLIKTRGQQVTLSCSPISGHRSVSWYQQTPGQGLQFLFEYFSETQRNKGNFPGRFSGRQFSNSRSEMNVSTLELGDSALYLCASSPGLGEVQYFGPGTRLLVL.

This clonotype is labeled medium-sized. V usage is TRBV6-1 and J usage is TRBJ1-2; the D gene is possibly TRBD1 (6 bases). V was clipped by 0 bases and J by 8 bases, with 13 bases between them. From germline, CDR1 is MNHNS and CDR2 SASEGT. The CDR3 contains 14 residues. The CDR3 spells CASSEAPPGAGYTF. The CDR3, as DNA: TGTGCCAGCAGTGAAGCGCCCCCGGGGGCCGGCTACACCTTC.

This clonotype is categorized as medium-sized. The chain has TRBV13 and TRBJ2-3, with D perhaps TRBD2 (5 bases). This CDR3 contains 14 residues. V was pared by 5 bases and J by 2 bases, with 11 bases between. CDR1 PRHDT and CDR2 FYEKMQ come from the germline V gene (reference sequence). The CDR3 protein is CASSGSGPTDTQYF. Here the CDR3 DNA reads TGTGCCAGCAGCGGGAGCGGACCCACAGATACGCAGTATTTT.

This clonotype is categorized as medium-sized (0.01 to 0.1%). The CDR3 DNA follows: TGTGCCAGCAGAAGACGGGGCTCCTACAATGAGCAGTTCTTC. Encoded protein: CASRRRGSYNEQFF. The chain has TRBV12-3 or TRBV12-4 and TRBJ2-1, with D perhaps TRBD2 (5 bases). The CDR3 spans 14 residues. V was shortened by 6 bases and J by 0 bases, with 9 bases between the two germline ends.

V usage is TRBV12-5 and J usage is TRBJ2-1; tentative D call: TRBD2 (6 bases). Germline V gives CDR1 LGHNT, CDR2 FRNRAP. The CDR3 extends over 14 amino acids. Trimming removed 5 bases from V and 8 bases from J, with 16 bases in between. CDR3 coding DNA: TGTGCTAGTGGTCCGCCGGGACTCCCCCATGAGCAGTTCTTC. Amino acids: CASGPPGLPHEQFF.

This clonotype is classed as medium-sized. The V and J genes are TRBV28 and TRBJ2-7; TRBD1 matches 9 bases. The CDR3 extends over 13 amino acids. J gave up 7 bases and V 4 bases, and 5 bases lay outside the gene matches. Per the germline V gene, CDR1 is MDHEN and CDR2 is SYDVKM. The CDR3 protein is CASSYRGPREQYF. CDR3 coding DNA: TGTGCCAGCAGTTACAGGGGGCCGCGAGAGCAGTACTTC.